Each of the 25 T cell receptor beta chains below was sequenced from the same sample in a study of shared clonotypes between healthy human individuals (dated by TCRdb to 2018 to 2021). The library was produced with the immunoSEQ multiplex PCR assay. TCRdb limited this immuneACCESS table to in-frame rearrangements with V and J called. A share of clones is missing; checked studies link under half to unresolved V genes, and the rest is unexplained. This sample is represented by 450,000 to 500,000 clones; 78% of them were singletons. Approximately 12% of the sample is in the top ten clones. The sequenced material came from PBMCs. These receptors all come from a middle-aged woman in good health. Some clones in this sample may be carry-over from other donors' samples.

The chain employs TRBV15 and TRBJ2-1, with 9 bases aligning to TRBD1. Per germline, CDR1 LNHNV and CDR2 YYDKDF (reference sequence). The V gene end was trimmed by 2 bases and the J gene end by 3 bases; junction bases not matched to a gene: 11. The CDR3 has 18 amino acids. The CDR3 protein is CATSRIKLGTGIYNEQFF. In DNA form, the CDR3 reads TGTGCCACCAGCAGAATTAAATTAGGGACAGGGATCTACAATGAGCAGTTCTTC.

This chain uses TRBV18 with TRBJ2-5, with D unclear. The CDR3 loop spans 12 amino acids. Deletions cut 0 bases from V and 5 bases from J, with 4 bases between. Per germline, CDR1 KGHSH and CDR2 LQKENI. CDR3 nucleotides: TGTGCCAGCTCACCACCGTCGGAGACCCAGTACTTC. Translation: CASSPPSETQYF. The variable domain in full, completed from reference TRBV18 and TRBJ2-5, reads NAGVMQNPRHLVRRRGQEARLRCSPMKGHSHVYWYRQLPEEGLKFMVYLQKENIIDESGMPKERFSAEFPKEGPSILRIQQVVRGDSAAYFCASSPPSETQYFGPGTRLLVL.

On this clone itself: The junction differs from germline at one of its ends, possibly a read error. The chain has TRBV19 and TRBJ2-1; 15 nucleotides line up with TRBD2. CDR3 size: 15 residues. Germline V gives CDR1 LNHDA, CDR2 SQIVND (reference sequence). In DNA form, the CDR3 reads TGTGCCAGTAGTATACCGGGACTAGCGGGAGGTGAGCAGCTCTTC. Translated, it gives CASSIPGLAGGEQLF.

Regarding this clone: This may be a read error: a much more frequent sequence differs by one nucleotide. This chain joins TRBV30 and TRBJ2-5; 8 bases align to TRBD2. The germline V gene has CDR1 GTSNPN and CDR2 SVGIG (reference sequence). The J segment lost 5 bases and the V segment lost 4 bases, leaving 18 bases of the junction unmatched. The CDR3 length is 17 residues. CDR3 loop: CAWNCPGGGIGLETQYF. CDR3 DNA: TGTGCCTGGAACTGCCCCGGGGGGGGGATTGGGTTGGAGACCCAGTACTTC.

The J gene is TRBJ1-1, the V gene TRBV28; 10 bases fit TRBD1. The CDR3 contains 16 residues. Germline trimming cut 3 bases from V and 4 bases from J; bases unmatched to any gene: 8. The germline CDR1 and CDR2 sequences are MDHEN and SYDVKM. This CDR3 is CASSFPWTGGFTEAFF. CDR3 nucleotides: TGTGCCAGCAGTTTTCCATGGACAGGGGGGTTCACTGAAGCTTTCTTT.

The chain uses TRBV6-1 and TRBJ1-2; the D gene is possibly TRBD1 (5 bases). Per the germline V gene, CDR1 is MNHNS and CDR2 is SASEGT. The CDR3 extends over 14 amino acids. V lost 2 bases, J lost 8 bases, and 15 bases lay in between. CDR3 region: CASSERDGRGGYTF. The CDR3 coding sequence is TGTGCCAGCAGTGAAAGGGACGGCCGGGGGGGCTACACCTTC.

This clone turned up a few times. V usage is TRBV7-8 and J usage is TRBJ1-1; D may be TRBD1 (6 bases). The CDR3 has 13 residues. V lost 7 bases, J lost 1 base, and 10 bases lay in between. Germline V gene data show CDR1 as SGHVS and CDR2 as FQNEAQ. CDR3 protein: CASIWTANTEAFF. In DNA form, the CDR3 reads TGTGCCAGCATATGGACAGCGAACACTGAAGCTTTCTTT.

J is TRBJ2-7 and V is TRBV4-1; tentatively, D is TRBD2 (6 bases). The CDR3 totals 15 residues. The V gene's germline CDR1 is MGHRA and CDR2 YSYEKL. Trimming removed 2 bases from V and 5 bases from J, with 16 bases in between. The CDR3 DNA follows: TGCGCCAGCAGCCAACTGGGGAGGCCTTCCCACGAGCAGTACTTC. Translation: CASSQLGRPSHEQYF.

In nucleotides, the CDR3 is TGTGCCAGCAGCCCCGGGCGCGGGAACACCATATATTTT. Residues: CASSPGRGNTIYF. The V call is TRBV7-8, the J call TRBJ1-3; no definite D call. Trimming removed 5 bases at V and 7 bases at J, with 12 bases between. From germline, CDR1 is SGHVS and CDR2 FQNEAQ. The CDR3 runs to 13 residues.

The chain recombines TRBV20-1 with TRBJ2-7; 9 bases are a match to TRBD1. The junction had 5 bases not matched to a gene; V was cut back by 6 bases and J by 8 bases. Germline-derived CDR1 and CDR2 are DFQATT and SNEGSKA (reference sequence). The CDR3 has 11 amino acids. CDR3 amino acids: CSATGQGQQYF. For the CDR3, the DNA is TGCAGTGCGACGGGACAGGGCCAGCAGTACTTC.

The gene calls are TRBV7-9 and TRBJ2-3; D remains unclear. Trimming stripped 3 bases from V and 4 bases from J, with 2 bases between. There are 11 residues in the CDR3. The V gene's germline CDR1 is SEHNR and CDR2 FQNEAQ (reference sequence). CDR3 region: CASSLPDTQYF. In DNA form, the CDR3 reads TGTGCCAGCAGCTTGCCAGATACGCAGTATTTT. Full variable domain (remainder filled in from reference TRBV7-9 and TRBJ2-3): DTGVSQNPRHKITKRGQNVTFRCDPISEHNRLYWYRQTLGQGPEFLTYFQNEAQLEKSRLLSDRFSAERPKGSFSTLEIQRTEQGDSAMYLCASSLPDTQYFGPGTRLTVL.

This clone was observed a single time. V gene TRBV28 combines with J gene TRBJ2-5, with 13 nucleotides matching TRBD2. V lost 3 bases, J lost 5 bases, and 6 bases stayed unmatched. Germline lookup yields CDR1 MDHEN and CDR2 SYDVKM. This CDR3 comprises 16 residues. This chain's CDR3 is CASSLVGLAGAETQYF. The DNA of the CDR3 is TGTGCCAGCAGTTTGGTTGGACTAGCGGGAGCTGAGACCCAGTACTTC. Full variable domain (remainder filled in from reference TRBV28 and TRBJ2-5): DVKVTQSSRYLVKRTGEKVFLECVQDMDHENMFWYRQDPGLGLRLIYFSYDVKMKEKGDIPEGYSVSREKKERFSLILESASTNQTSMYLCASSLVGLAGAETQYFGPGTRLLVL.

The chain joins TRBV4-3 to TRBJ1-1; D not resolved. V gave up 0 bases and J gave up 4 bases, with 12 bases separating them. This CDR3 has 15 residues. Germline V gene sequence: CDR1 LGHNA, CDR2 YSLEER. CDR3 sequence (DNA): TGCGCCAGCAGCCAAGATCTTTTGGACCCCACTGAAGCTTTCTTT. As protein: CASSQDLLDPTEAFF.

V is TRBV12-5 and J is TRBJ2-2; D gene uncertain. Germline V gene lookup returns CDR1 LGHNT and CDR2 FRNRAP. Trimming cost V 5 bases and J 4 bases, with 11 bases left between them. The CDR3 runs 14 residues. The CDR3 bases are TGTGCTAGTGGTGCCGACGTGGCCACCGGGGAGCTGTTTTTT. It encodes CASGADVATGELFF.

CDR3 protein: CASSLWGDYGYTF. DNA for the CDR3: TGTGCCAGCAGTTTATGGGGGGACTATGGCTACACCTTC. The rearrangement uses TRBV28 and TRBJ1-2; weak D call: TRBD1 (5 bases). In germline, CDR1 is MDHEN, CDR2 SYDVKM. This CDR3 spans 13 amino acids. Between the trimmed V and J ends, which lost 0 bases and 3 bases, there was a span of 5 bases.

The rearrangement uses TRBV7-8 and TRBJ1-1; 7 bases map to TRBD1. Germline V gene data show CDR1 as SGHVS and CDR2 as FQNEAQ. This CDR3 is 13 amino acids long. With 4 bases clipped from V and 4 bases from J, the junction kept 3 bases outside the gene matches. CDR3 nucleotide sequence: TGTGCCAGCAGCTCTGCAGGGGGCACTGAAGCTTTCTTT. Amino acid sequence: CASSSAGGTEAFF.

This chain joins TRBV10-3 and TRBJ1-2; perhaps TRBD1 as D (6 bases). Between the trimmed V and J ends, which lost 4 bases and 3 bases, there was a span of 6 bases. Germline assignment: CDR1 ENHRY and CDR2 SYGVKD. The CDR3 is made up of 12 amino acids. CDR3 sequence: CAISAGDYGYTF. CDR3 sequence (DNA): TGTGCCATCAGTGCAGGGGACTATGGCTACACCTTC.

This clone was detected a few times. The chain is built from TRBV11-1 and TRBJ1-1, with a weak D call TRBD1 (6 bases). V was trimmed by 5 bases and J by 2 bases, leaving 18 bases between them. CDR1 SGHAT and CDR2 FQDESV come from the germline V gene (reference sequence). This CDR3 comprises 16 residues. Written as DNA, the CDR3 is TGTGCCAGCAGCCCATCAAATAGGGGGGAAAACACTGAAGCTTTCTTT. Amino acid sequence: CASSPSNRGENTEAFF.

The chain has TRBV14 and TRBJ2-3; the D gene is possibly TRBD2 (6 bases). CDR3 length equals 16 residues. CDR1 is SGHDN, CDR2 FVKESK, per germline. The V end lost 1 base, the J end lost 3 bases, and 14 bases lay between the germline ends. CDR3 sequence: CASSQVTGRWTDTQYF. CDR3 sequence (DNA): TGTGCCAGCAGCCAAGTAACGGGGAGGTGGACAGATACGCAGTATTTT.

V is TRBV10-3 and J is TRBJ2-7; 8 bases match TRBD1. The J segment lost 3 bases and the V segment lost 3 bases, leaving 7 bases of the junction unmatched. This CDR3 contains 15 residues. CDR1 ENHRY and CDR2 SYGVKD come from the germline V gene. CDR3 sequence reads: CAISEQGGSDYEQYF. CDR3 bases: TGTGCCATCAGTGAACAGGGGGGATCAGACTACGAGCAGTACTTC.

V is TRBV9 and J is TRBJ2-5; D not certain. Germline values: CDR1 SGDLS, CDR2 YYNGEE. V was clipped by 0 bases and J by 2 bases, with 11 bases between them. The CDR3 sequence is 15 residues long. This CDR3 reads CASSVAPASQETQYF. The CDR3 DNA sequence: TGTGCCAGCAGCGTAGCGCCGGCTAGTCAAGAGACCCAGTACTTC.

V is TRBV25-1 and J is TRBJ2-5, with 7 bases matching TRBD2. Looked up from germline, CDR1 is MGHDK and CDR2 is SYGVNS. The V segment lost 0 bases and the J segment 2 bases; nucleotides outside the gene matches: 3. The CDR3 sequence is 15 residues long. CDR3 DNA: TGTGCCAGCAGTGAATACGGCGGGAGACAAGAGACCCAGTACTTC. Its protein is CASSEYGGRQETQYF.

A remark on this clone: At the DNA level, this CDR3 is encoded by other sequences in the same sample as well. The rearrangement links TRBV5-1 to TRBJ2-1; D might be TRBD1 (6 bases). Germline lookup yields CDR1 SGHRS and CDR2 YFSETQ. This CDR3 region has 14 residues. V was trimmed by 0 bases and J by 4 bases, leaving 8 bases between them. For the CDR3, the DNA is TGCGCCAGCAGCTTGGTTCAGGGGTACAATGAGCAGTTCTTC. Translating it yields CASSLVQGYNEQFF.

The genes are TRBV11-3 and TRBJ2-5; weak D call: TRBD1 (5 bases). Germline V lookup: CDR1 SGHNT, CDR2 YENEEA. The ends were cut back, 3 bases at V and 5 bases at J, with 10 bases in the middle. The CDR3 consists of 13 residues. CDR3 sequence (DNA): TGTGCCAGCAGCTTGGACACGAGGGAGACCCAGTACTTC. This encodes CASSLDTRETQYF.

The chain recombines TRBV19 with TRBJ1-4, with D unresolved. The CDR3 has 16 amino acids. Trimming left V 4 bases short and J 5 bases short, with 17 bases between. From germline, CDR1 is LNHDA and CDR2 SQIVND (reference sequence). CDR3 loop: CASSTPRAGENEKLFF. For the CDR3, the DNA is TGTGCCAGTAGTACACCCCGGGCCGGAGAAAATGAAAAACTGTTTTTT. The variable domain in full, with the rest retrieved from reference TRBV19 and TRBJ1-4, is DGGITQSPKYLFRKEGQNVTLSCEQNLNHDAMYWYRQDPGQGLRLIYYSQIVNDFQKGDIAEGYSVSREKKESFPLTVTSAQKNPTAFYLCASSTPRAGENEKLFFGSGTQLSVL.